This T cell receptor (beta chain) was recovered during a study of circulating and synovial CD4+ cells in juvenile arthritis. Measured with immunoSEQ multiplex PCR; TCRdb has only the in-frame clones, and not every one. The sample has under 35,000 clones, roughly 93% seen once; the top ten hold around 3%. The CDR3 contains 13 residues. Germline CDR1 is SGHRS and CDR2 is YFSETQ. Trimming cost V 0 bases and J 8 bases, with 11 bases left between them. This TCR derives from a human donor with juvenile idiopathic arthritis. The sample was CD4+ T cells from blood. The chain links TRBV5-1 to TRBJ1-2; maybe TRBD1 (5 bases). In nucleotides, the CDR3 is TGCGCCAGCAGCTTGGCTCAGGGTGAAGGCTACACCTTC. This encodes CASSLAQGEGYTF. The full variable domain, with the rest looked up from reference TRBV5-1 and TRBJ1-2, is KAGVTQTPRYLIKTRGQQVTLSCSPISGHRSVSWYQQTPGQGLQFLFEYFSETQRNKGNFPGRFSGRQFSNSRSEMNVSTLELGDSALYLCASSLAQGEGYTFGSGTRLTVV.